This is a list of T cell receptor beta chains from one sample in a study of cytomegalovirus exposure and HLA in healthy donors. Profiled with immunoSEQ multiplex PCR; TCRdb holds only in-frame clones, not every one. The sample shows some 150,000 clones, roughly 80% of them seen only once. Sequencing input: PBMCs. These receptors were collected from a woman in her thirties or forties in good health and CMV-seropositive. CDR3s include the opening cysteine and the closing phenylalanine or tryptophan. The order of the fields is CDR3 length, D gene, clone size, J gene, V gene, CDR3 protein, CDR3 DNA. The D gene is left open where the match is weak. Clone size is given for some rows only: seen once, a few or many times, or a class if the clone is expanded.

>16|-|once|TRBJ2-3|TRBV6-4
CASSDSWGVSTDTQYF
TGTGCCAGCAGTGACTCTTGGGGGGTAAGCACAGATACGCAGTATTTT
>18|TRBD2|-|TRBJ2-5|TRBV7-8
CASSSLLGLAGNQETQYF
TGTGCCAGCAGCTCGCTCCTGGGACTAGCGGGAAATCAAGAGACCCAGTACTTC
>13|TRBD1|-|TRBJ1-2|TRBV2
CASKAGGRGGYTF
TGTGCCAGCAAGGCAGGGGGGCGAGGTGGCTACACCTTC
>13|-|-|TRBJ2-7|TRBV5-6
CASSQRTVGEQYF
TGTGCCAGCAGCCAAAGGACAGTGGGTGAGCAGTACTTC
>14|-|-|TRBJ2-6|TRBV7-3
CASSFSSGANVLTF
TGTGCCAGCAGCTTTAGCTCTGGGGCCAACGTCCTGACTTTC
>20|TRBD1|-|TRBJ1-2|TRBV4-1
CASSQDPPGTGAISNYGYTF
TGCGCCAGCAGCCAAGATCCCCCCGGGACAGGGGCAATTAGTAACTATGGCTACACCTTC
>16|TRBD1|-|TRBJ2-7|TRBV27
CASSLSQTGSSYEQYF
TGTGCCAGCAGTTTAAGTCAGACAGGGAGCTCCTACGAGCAGTACTTC
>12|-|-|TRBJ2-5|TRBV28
CASRSGEETQYF
TGTGCCAGCAGATCGGGAGAAGAGACCCAGTACTTC
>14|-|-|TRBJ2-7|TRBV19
CASSPRAGLNEQYF
TGTGCCAGTAGCCCCCGGGCAGGGCTAAACGAGCAGTACTTC
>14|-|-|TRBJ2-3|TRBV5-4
CATKRAGVTDTQYF
TGTGCCACCAAGAGGGCAGGGGTCACAGATACGCAGTATTTT
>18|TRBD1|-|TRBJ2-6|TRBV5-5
CASRPLPTGGAGANVLTF
TGTGCCAGCAGACCTCTCCCGACAGGGGGCGCTGGGGCCAACGTCCTGACTTTC
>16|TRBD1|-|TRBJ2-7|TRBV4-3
CASRQPLGQGSDEQYF
TGCGCCAGCAGACAGCCTCTGGGACAGGGGTCCGACGAGCAGTACTTC
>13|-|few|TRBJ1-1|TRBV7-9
CASSSRGGLKGFF
TGTGCCAGCAGCTCCCGCGGGGGCCTGAAGGGGTTCTTT
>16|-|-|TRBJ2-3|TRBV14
CASSQDILASTDTQYF
TGTGCCAGCAGCCAAGATATTCTGGCTAGCACAGATACGCAGTATTTT
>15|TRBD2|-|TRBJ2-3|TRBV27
CASSLGGGGTDTQYF
TGTGCCAGCAGTTTGGGGGGCGGGGGGACGGATACGCAGTATTTT
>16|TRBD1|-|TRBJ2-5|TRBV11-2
CASSLEGQGSVETQYF
TGTGCCAGCAGCTTAGAAGGACAGGGGTCGGTAGAGACCCAGTACTTC
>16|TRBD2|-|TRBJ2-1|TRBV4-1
CASSQPSGGLNNEQFF
TGCGCCAGCAGCCAACCATCGGGGGGTTTGAACAATGAGCAGTTCTTC
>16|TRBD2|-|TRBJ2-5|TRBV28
CASSPGGLAGVGTQYF
TGTGCCAGCAGTCCTGGGGGACTAGCGGGAGTTGGGACCCAGTACTTC
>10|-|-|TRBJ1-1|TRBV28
CATSPWPAFF
TGTGCCACGTCCCCCTGGCCAGCTTTCTTT
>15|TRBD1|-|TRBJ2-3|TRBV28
CASSLRQGTTDTQYF
TGTGCCAGCAGTCTTCGACAGGGTACGACAGATACGCAGTATTTT
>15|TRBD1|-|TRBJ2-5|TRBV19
CASSTGTGRQETQYF
TGTGCCAGTAGTACCGGGACAGGGCGCCAAGAGACCCAGTACTTC
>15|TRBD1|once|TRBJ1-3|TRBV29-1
CSVETTGGIGNTIYF
TGCAGCGTAGAAACGACAGGGGGTATTGGAAACACCATATATTTT
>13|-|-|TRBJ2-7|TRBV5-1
CASSLTGLVEQYF
TGCGCCAGCAGCTTGACAGGGTTGGTGGAGCAGTACTTC
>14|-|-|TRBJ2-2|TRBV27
CASSLRPNTGELFF
TGTGCCAGCAGTTTGAGGCCAAACACCGGGGAGCTGTTTTTT
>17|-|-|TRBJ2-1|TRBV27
CASSGFLGQGNRNEQFF
TGTGCCAGCAGTGGCTTCCTCGGGCAGGGGAATCGCAATGAGCAGTTCTTC
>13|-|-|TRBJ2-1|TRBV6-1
CATDSPAYNEQFF
TGTGCCACCGACTCACCCGCCTACAATGAGCAGTTCTTC
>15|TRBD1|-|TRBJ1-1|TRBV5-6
CASSLPGQYNTEAFF
TGTGCCAGCAGCCTACCGGGACAGTATAACACTGAAGCTTTCTTT
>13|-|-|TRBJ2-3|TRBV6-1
CASNDGSTDTQYF
TGTGCCAGCAACGACGGGAGCACAGATACGCAGTATTTT
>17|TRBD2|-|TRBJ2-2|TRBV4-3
CASSQDLRSGDTGELFF
TGCGCCAGCAGCCAAGACTTAAGGAGCGGGGACACCGGGGAGCTGTTTTTT
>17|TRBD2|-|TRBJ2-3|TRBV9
CASSVVGTSGAINTQYF
TGTGCCAGCAGCGTAGTAGGGACTAGCGGGGCAATAAATACGCAGTATTTT
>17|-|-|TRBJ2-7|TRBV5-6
CASSPDRSNIFSYEQYF
TGTGCCAGCAGCCCCGATCGGTCAAATATATTCTCCTACGAGCAGTACTTC
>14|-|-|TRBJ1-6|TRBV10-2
CASSEFSMDSPLHF
TGCGCCAGCAGTGAGTTTAGTATGGATTCACCCCTCCACTTT
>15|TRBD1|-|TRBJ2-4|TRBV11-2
CASSLAWDRKNIQYF
TGTGCCAGCAGCTTAGCATGGGACAGAAAAAACATTCAGTACTTC
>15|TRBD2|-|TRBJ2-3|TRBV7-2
CASSLVSVGGNTQYF
TGTGCCAGCAGCTTAGTTTCGGTGGGGGGGAACACGCAGTATTTT
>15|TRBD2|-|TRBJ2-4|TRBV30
CAWSRTGLAGNIQYF
TGTGCCTGGAGTCGGACGGGGCTAGCGGGGAACATTCAGTACTTC
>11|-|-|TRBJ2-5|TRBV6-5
CASSSPRTQYF
TGTGCCAGCAGTAGCCCGAGGACCCAGTACTTC
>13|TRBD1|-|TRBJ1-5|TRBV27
CASRDRAHQPQHF
TGTGCCAGCAGGGACAGGGCCCATCAGCCCCAGCATTTT
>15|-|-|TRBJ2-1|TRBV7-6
CASSLVLAQDNEQFF
TGTGCCAGCAGCTTAGTACTAGCTCAGGACAATGAGCAGTTCTTC
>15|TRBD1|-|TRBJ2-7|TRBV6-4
CATTEQGNLTYEQYF
TGTGCCACCACCGAACAGGGGAATTTGACCTACGAGCAGTACTTC
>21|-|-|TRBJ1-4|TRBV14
CASSQVSFRAGHIPDDEKLFF
TGTGCCAGCAGCCAAGTTTCCTTTCGGGCGGGCCATATCCCTGATGATGAAAAACTGTTTTTT
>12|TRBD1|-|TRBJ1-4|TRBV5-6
CASSRDRGIIFF
TGTGCCAGCAGCAGGGACAGGGGAATTATATTTTTT
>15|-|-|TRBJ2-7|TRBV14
CASSQRNTGRYEQYF
TGTGCCAGCAGCCAACGTAATACAGGGCGCTACGAGCAGTACTTC
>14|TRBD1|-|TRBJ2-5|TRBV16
CASSQLTGPETQYF
TGTGCCAGCAGCCAACTGACAGGGCCAGAGACCCAGTACTTC
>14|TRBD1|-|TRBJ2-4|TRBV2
CATQGDLAKNIQYF
TGTGCCACACAGGGGGATTTAGCCAAAAACATTCAGTACTTC
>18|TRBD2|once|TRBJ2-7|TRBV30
CAWSVWGLAGRSPYEQYF
TGTGCCTGGAGTGTATGGGGACTAGCGGGACGGTCCCCCTACGAGCAGTACTTC
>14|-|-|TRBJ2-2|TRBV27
CASSLGAAARELFF
TGTGCCAGCAGTTTAGGGGCTGCAGCGAGGGAGCTGTTTTTT
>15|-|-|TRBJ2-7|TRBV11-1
CASSLAFDFSYEQYF
TGTGCCAGCAGCTTAGCTTTTGACTTCTCCTACGAGCAGTACTTC
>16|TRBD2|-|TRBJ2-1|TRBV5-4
CASSLVSSGGYNEQFF
TGTGCCAGCAGCTTGGTTTCTAGCGGAGGGTACAATGAGCAGTTCTTC
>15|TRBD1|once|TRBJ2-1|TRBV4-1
CASSQAPGQGYEQFF
TGCGCCAGCAGCCAAGCACCGGGACAGGGTTATGAGCAGTTCTTC